This TCR beta chain was sequenced for a study of blood T cell repertoires in COVID-19 (dated by TCRdb to about 2020). Background on the whole study: Samples covering the acute and convalescent phases of COVID-19 were provided by collaborators in the United States, Italy and Spain. Deeply sampled blood TCRbeta repertoires from subjects exposed to, actively infected with, or recovered from COVID-19 were included in the dataset. Where available, HLA class I and class II types were taken from metadata supplied by the sample provider and were not determined by assay-based typing. The samples were drawn from two sources: the first 160 participants of the ongoing ImmuneRACE study, and fewer than 1,500 subjects contributed by 6 global collaborators. The repertoires were released in a freely available public database meant as a resource for research on the immune response to SARS-CoV-2. The prospective study material was composed of cDNA or gDNA derived from T cells, B-cell-depleted T cells, or PBMCs. A de-identified subject ID, COVID-19 status, age in years and sex were almost always included in the sample metadata. What the authors observed across the whole study: The quantity of clinical and demographic metadata differed by source and by participant and was supplied without curation.

To note about this clone: Its antigen target is currently unknown. Base qualities are missing; no much larger clone stands one base away.

Whole blood was collected in K2EDTA tubes by collaborating institutions according to the institutions' own protocols. For TCRbeta analysis, collaborators shipped samples as frozen whole blood, isolated PBMCs, or DNA extracted from either of those sample types. From its cysteine to its phenylalanine, the CDR3 spans 15 amino acids. Kept here is only the CDR3 DNA, which spans 45 bases and is read in frame from base 1. CDR1 SGHRS and CDR2 YFSETQ are derived from the germline V gene. V is cut by 0 bases and J by 10 bases, and the space between the germline ends is 14 bases. TCRbeta CDR3 regions were amplified from genomic DNA using the immunoSEQ Assay, a bias-controlled multiplex PCR. Per the authors' processing: The number of nucleated cells in each sample was estimated from the amplification of reference gene primers within the assay. To quantify the absolute abundance of each unique TCRbeta CDR3 rearrangement, sequence reads were collapsed and filtered. Productive Simpson clonality was computed per sample as the square root of Simpson's diversity index over productive rearrangements. TCRdb retrieved this table from immuneACCESS and kept in-frame rearrangements only. Not all clones are present; in checked studies, unresolved V genes account for under half, and no reason is known for the remainder. V, J and clone size were drawn from that table, and D and trimming were deduced from the DNA. Within this sample are under 250,000 clones, with about 86% of them counted one time only. The top ten clones comprise roughly 5.8% of the sample.

The sequence is built from TRBV5-1 and TRBJ1-6, and the D gene may be TRBD1, 6 bases matching. Sequenced sample: peripheral blood. This clonotype was obtained from a man between 60 and 70 years old with acute or convalescent COVID-19. The CDR3 region has the sequence CASSLEGDRRSPLHF. The nucleotide sequence is given as TGCGCCAGCAGCTTGGAGGGGGATAGAAGGTCACCCCTCCACTTT.